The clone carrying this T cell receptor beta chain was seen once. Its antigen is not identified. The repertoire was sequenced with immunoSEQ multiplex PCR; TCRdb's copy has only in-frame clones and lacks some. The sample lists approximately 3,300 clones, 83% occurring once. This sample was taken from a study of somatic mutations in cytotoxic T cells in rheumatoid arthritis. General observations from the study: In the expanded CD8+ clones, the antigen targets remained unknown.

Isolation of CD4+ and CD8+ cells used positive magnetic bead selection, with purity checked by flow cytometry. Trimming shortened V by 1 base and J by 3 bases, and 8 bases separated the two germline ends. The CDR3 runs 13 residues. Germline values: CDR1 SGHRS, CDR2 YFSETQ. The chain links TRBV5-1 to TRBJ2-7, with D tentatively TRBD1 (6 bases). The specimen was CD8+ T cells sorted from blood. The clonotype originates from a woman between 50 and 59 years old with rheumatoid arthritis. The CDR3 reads CASSLKGDYEQYF. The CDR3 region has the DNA TGCGCCAGCAGCTTGAAGGGGGACTACGAGCAGTACTTC. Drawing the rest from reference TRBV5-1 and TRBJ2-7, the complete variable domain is KAGVTQTPRYLIKTRGQQVTLSCSPISGHRSVSWYQQTPGQGLQFLFEYFSETQRNKGNFPGRFSGRQFSNSRSEMNVSTLELGDSALYLCASSLKGDYEQYFGPGTRLTVT.